What follows are 31 T cell receptor beta chains derived from one specimen sequenced in a study of CD8 T cells in ankylosing spondylitis. Study-wide results and limits: What appeared characteristic of ankylosing spondylitis blood was a TCR beta motif of fewer than ten highly homologous variants.

One entry per CDR3 protein, called by TCRdb with MiXCR from the 5' RACE reads. The table has about 400,000 distinct CDR3 sequences, about a fifth seen once; the top ten hold around 16%. What these receptors recognize is not known. Material: blood, either unsorted or a sorted T cell fraction (not recorded which). The source of these receptors is a male donor with ankylosing spondylitis.

The V call is TRBV7-3, the J call TRBJ2-5, with D unresolved. The CDR3 loop spans 13 amino acids. Germline CDR1 is SGHTA and CDR2 is FQGTGA. V lost 5 bases and J lost 3, with 10 bases in between. The CDR3 spells CASSTMGKETQYF. CDR3 in DNA: TGTGCCAGCAGCACAATGGGAAAAGAGACCCAGTACTTC.

This clonotype has just a few counts. The chain joins TRBV20-1 to TRBJ2-7; 8 bases fit TRBD1. V lost 5 bases and J lost 5; bases outside the gene matches: 11. This CDR3 comprises 14 residues. Germline loops: CDR1 DFQATT, CDR2 SNEGSKA (reference sequence). The CDR3 here is CSAGSGRGLDEQYF. The CDR3 DNA is TGCAGTGCTGGGTCGGGCAGGGGGCTAGACGAGCAGTACTTC.

The chain joins TRBV5-6 to TRBJ2-2, with unresolved D. V was pared by 7 bases and J by 1 base, with 8 bases between. Germline CDR1 SGHDT, CDR2 YYEEEE. This CDR3 spans 13 amino acids. This CDR3 reads CASAWENTGELFF. DNA of the CDR3: TGTGCCAGCGCGTGGGAGAACACCGGGGAGCTGTTTTTT.

This clonotype has only a few counts. This rearrangement joins TRBV7-2 to TRBJ2-7, with D possibly matching TRBD1 (5 bases). Trimming left V 3 bases short and J 4 bases short, with 10 bases between. The CDR3 is 13 amino acids. In germline, CDR1 is SGHTA, CDR2 FQGNSA. This CDR3 is CASSLSAGYEQYF. The CDR3 nucleotides read TGTGCCAGCAGCTTGTCCGCAGGGTACGAGCAGTACTTC.

This clonotype appeared many times. V and J are TRBV5-1 and TRBJ2-2, with 10 bases fitting TRBD1. Looked up from germline, CDR1 is SGHRS and CDR2 is YFSETQ. V lost 6 bases to trimming and J lost 9 bases; unmatched junction nucleotides: 20. This CDR3 is built from 18 residues. Written as DNA, the CDR3 is TGCGCCAGCACCGAGGGAACCGGGACAGGGGACGGAATCCGGGAGCTGTTTTTT. As protein: CASTEGTGTGDGIRELFF. The full variable domain, completed using reference TRBV5-1 and TRBJ2-2, is KAGVTQTPRYLIKTRGQQVTLSCSPISGHRSVSWYQQTPGQGLQFLFEYFSETQRNKGNFPGRFSGRQFSNSRSEMNVSTLELGDSALYLCASTEGTGTGDGIRELFFGEGSRLTVL.

This clonotype was counted between two and nine times. V usage is TRBV18 and J usage is TRBJ2-3; 7 bases are shared with TRBD2. Germline assignment: CDR1 KGHSH and CDR2 LQKENI. This CDR3 is 16 amino acids long. Unmatched junction bases numbered 5, after V lost 2 bases and J lost 0 bases. CDR3 protein: CASSPERDPSTDTQYF. The CDR3 DNA reads TGTGCCAGCTCACCAGAGCGGGACCCTAGCACAGATACGCAGTATTTT.

The chain uses TRBV7-3 and TRBJ2-4; the match to TRBD2 covers 10 bases. Germline loops: CDR1 SGHTA, CDR2 FQGTGA. J was trimmed by 8 bases and V by 4 bases; bases with no gene match: 5. This CDR3 is 14 amino acids long. This CDR3 is CASSSASGRHIQYF. CDR3 nucleotide sequence: TGTGCCAGCAGCTCTGCTAGCGGGAGACACATTCAGTACTTC.

The genes are TRBV5-1 and TRBJ2-1; perhaps TRBD2 as D (6 bases). CDR1 SGHRS and CDR2 YFSETQ come from the germline V gene. The CDR3 is made up of 15 amino acids. The V end was cut by 0 bases, the J end by 9 bases, with 16 bases between. The CDR3 bases are TGCGCCAGCAGCTTGGAGGGGACTGAGCCGAGTGAGCAGTTCTTC. This codes for CASSLEGTEPSEQFF.

The chain has TRBV12-3 or TRBV12-4 and TRBJ2-5; D is perhaps TRBD1 (6 bases). The V gene lost 5 bases and the J gene lost 5 bases, with 15 bases spanning the gap. This CDR3 has 14 amino acids. Written as DNA, the CDR3 is TGTGCCAGCAGTCCACGACACAGGGACGAGACCCAGTACTTC. Translating it yields CASSPRHRDETQYF.

The chain couples TRBV11-2 to TRBJ2-5; D might be TRBD2 (5 bases). Germline CDR1 is SGHAT and CDR2 is FQNNGV. The CDR3 consists of 14 residues. V was pared by 1 base and J by 5 bases, with 11 bases between. Here the CDR3 reads CASSLGRGRETQYF. CDR3 in DNA: TGTGCCAGCAGCTTAGGACGGGGAAGGGAGACCCAGTACTTC.

The rearrangement joins TRBV7-2 to TRBJ2-3, with 7 positions matching TRBD2. The CDR3 is made up of 13 amino acids. The V gene end was trimmed by 7 bases and the J gene end by 4 bases; junction bases not matched to a gene: 5. CDR1 and CDR2 from the germline V gene are SGHTA and FQGNSA. The CDR3, as DNA: TGTGCCAGCAACGGGGCGGGAGCAGATACGCAGTATTTT. Amino acids: CASNGAGADTQYF. Combining the CDR3 with reference TRBV7-2 and TRBJ2-3 gives the whole variable domain GAGVSQSPSNKVTEKGKDVELRCDPISGHTALYWYRQSLGQGLEFLIYFQGNSAPDKSGLPSDRFSAERTGGSVSTLTIQRTQQEDSAVYLCASNGAGADTQYFGPGTRLTVL.

This clonotype showed up many times. The chain couples TRBV30 to TRBJ1-1; perhaps TRBD1 as D (6 bases). Deletions cut 0 bases from V and 8 bases from J, with 28 bases between. The CDR3 is 18 amino acids. Germline loops: CDR1 GTSNPN, CDR2 SVGIG (reference sequence). The chain's CDR3 is CAWSVGPFTGQAVPEAFF. As DNA, the CDR3 is TGTGCCTGGAGTGTCGGTCCCTTTACGGGACAAGCGGTTCCCGAAGCTTTCTTT.

This chain joins TRBV6-6 and TRBJ2-7; D gene ambiguous. This CDR3 region has 12 residues. The V gene lost 2 bases and the J gene lost 6 bases, with 8 bases spanning the gap. Germline assignment: CDR1 MNHNY and CDR2 SVGAGI (reference sequence). This chain's CDR3 is CASSYVSIEQYF. The DNA of the CDR3 is TGTGCCAGCAGTTACGTATCTATCGAGCAGTACTTC.

The genes are TRBV6-1 and TRBJ1-2; TRBD1 agrees at 7 bases. Per germline, CDR1 MNHNS and CDR2 SASEGT. The CDR3 loop spans 13 amino acids. With V trimmed by 6 bases and J by 4 bases, 5 bases remained unmatched. CDR3 residues: CASRARGIYGYTF. In DNA form, the CDR3 reads TGTGCCAGCAGGGCCAGGGGGATCTATGGCTACACCTTC.

This clonotype was seen only a few times. The rearrangement uses TRBV5-4 and TRBJ2-1, with TRBD1 matching 9 bases. The germline CDR1 and CDR2 sequences are SGHNT and YYREEE (reference sequence). V was pared by 2 bases and J by 7 bases, with 7 bases of the junction left unmatched. The CDR3 covers 15 residues. CDR3 protein: CASSFDRGGRNEQFF. The CDR3 nucleotides read TGTGCCAGCAGCTTTGACAGGGGGGGTAGAAATGAGCAGTTCTTC.

The chain has TRBV6-5 and TRBJ1-2; 11 nucleotides agree with TRBD1. V lost 8 bases and J lost 6; bases outside the gene matches: 2. Germline V CDR1 and CDR2: MNHEY, SVGAGI. The CDR3 covers 12 residues. CDR3 nucleotides: TGTGCCAGCGGGACAGGGGGAGATGGCTACACCTTC. It is translated as CASGTGGDGYTF.

This clonotype occurred a few times. This chain uses TRBV7-9 with TRBJ2-5; D is unresolved. Germline CDR1 SEHNR, CDR2 FQNEAQ (reference sequence). Trimming stripped 5 bases from V and 7 bases from J, with 14 bases between. There are 13 residues in the CDR3. The CDR3 spells CASSQNVGGTQYF. The CDR3 DNA follows: TGTGCCAGCAGCCAAAACGTTGGTGGGACCCAGTACTTC.

Points on this clonotype: The CDR3 ends on some other residue instead of the conserved phenylalanine or tryptophan, so this is likely a read error. The chain combines TRBV9 with TRBJ2-1; possibly TRBD2 for D (6 bases). CDR3 length: 14 residues. Trimming removed 0 bases from V and 6 bases from J, with 10 bases in between. From germline, CDR1 is SGDLS and CDR2 YYNGEE. The CDR3 reads CASSVAGEVNEQFY. CDR3 sequence (DNA): TGTGCCAGCAGCGTAGCGGGGGAAGTCAATGAGCAGTTCTAC.

This clonotype was seen a handful of times. V is TRBV6-1 and J is TRBJ1-1, with D hard to call. The CDR3 spans 13 residues. CDR1 and CDR2 from the germline V gene are MNHNS and SASEGT. The ends were cut back, 6 bases at V and 4 bases at J, with 12 bases in the middle. The CDR3 is CASRRPGATEAFF. CDR3 sequence (DNA): TGTGCCAGCAGGCGTCCAGGAGCCACTGAAGCTTTCTTT.

This clonotype was seen a single time. The rearrangement uses TRBV6-1 and TRBJ2-5; 7 positions match TRBD2. Trimming cost V 8 bases and J 4 bases; bases outside gene matches: 10. This CDR3 region has 14 residues. Germline assignment: CDR1 MNHNS and CDR2 SASEGT. The chain's CDR3 is CASRLAREVETQYF. The CDR3 nucleotides are TGTGCCAGCCGACTAGCCCGGGAGGTAGAGACCCAGTACTTC.

This clonotype has more than one count but fewer than ten. The rearrangement uses TRBV12-3 or TRBV12-4 and TRBJ2-1; 14 nucleotides match TRBD2. The CDR3 contains 16 residues. Trimming at V came to 6 bases and at J to 9 bases, leaving 10 bases not matched to a gene. The CDR3 nucleotides read TGTGCCAGCAGGGGTGGGACTAGCGGGAGTCCGAGTGAGCAGTTCTTC. Protein sequence: CASRGGTSGSPSEQFF.

This clonotype was picked up a small number of times. This chain joins TRBV10-2 and TRBJ2-7; D tentatively reads TRBD1 or TRBD2 (6 bases each). The CDR3 has 16 residues. CDR1 and CDR2 (germline): WSHSY, SAAADI. Between the trimmed V and J ends, which lost 2 bases and 0 bases, there was a span of 14 bases. This CDR3 reads CASSERKGGYSYEQYF. The CDR3 nucleotides are TGCGCCAGCAGTGAGCGTAAGGGGGGCTACTCCTACGAGCAGTACTTC.

The chain employs TRBV6-2 or TRBV6-3 and TRBJ1-2, with a tentative D call TRBD1 (6 bases). This CDR3 comprises 16 residues. V gave up 6 bases and J gave up 8 bases, with 25 bases separating them. CDR1 is MNHEY and CDR2 is SVGEGT in the germline V gene. CDR3 bases: TGTGCCAGCAGCAATATGAGGGGCACAGGGATTATCGGCTACACCTTC. It yields the protein CASSNMRGTGIIGYTF.

In its sample, this clonotype was seen a few times. J is TRBJ2-3 and V is TRBV20-1; TRBD1 might be the D (5 bases). V gave up 6 bases and J gave up 0 bases, with 16 bases separating them. This CDR3 has 15 residues. Germline assignment: CDR1 DFQATT and CDR2 SNEGSKA (reference sequence). The CDR3: CSAPRQPASTDTQYF. The DNA for the CDR3 is TGCAGTGCACCCAGACAGCCGGCTAGCACAGATACGCAGTATTTT.

This chain joins TRBV6-1 and TRBJ1-4; D ambiguous. Germline loops: CDR1 MNHNS, CDR2 SASEGT. The CDR3 length is 14 residues. Between the trimmed V and J ends, which lost 10 bases and 3 bases, there was a span of 15 bases. This CDR3 reads CATTRGSSNEKLFF. In DNA form, the CDR3 reads TGTGCCACCACACGAGGCAGCTCTAATGAAAAACTGTTTTTT.

This clonotype was seen a handful of times. The chain combines TRBV9 with TRBJ2-2; D ambiguous. V was shortened by 2 bases and J by 8 bases, with 16 bases between the two germline ends. The CDR3 is 15 residues long. CDR1 and CDR2 (germline): SGDLS, YYNGEE. The CDR3 DNA is TGTGCCAGCAGCGTCACAGTATTCGGAACAGGGGAGCTGTTTTTT. It is translated as CASSVTVFGTGELFF. Together with reference TRBV9 and TRBJ2-2, the CDR3 gives the full variable domain: DSGVTQTPKHLITATGQRVTLRCSPRSGDLSVYWYQQSLDQGLQFLIQYYNGEERAKGNILERFSAQQFPDLHSELNLSSLELGDSALYFCASSVTVFGTGELFFGEGSRLTVL.

The chain is built from TRBV9 and TRBJ2-2; 12 bases match TRBD2. The length of the CDR3 is 17 residues. The germline CDR1 and CDR2 sequences are SGDLS and YYNGEE. V trimming: 4 bases; J trimming: 7 bases; junction bases outside the gene matches: 11. CDR3: CASSPHPSGRAGGELFF. In DNA form, the CDR3 reads TGTGCCAGCAGCCCCCACCCTAGCGGGAGGGCCGGCGGGGAGCTGTTTTTT.

There are a few counts of this clonotype. This chain links TRBV11-2 with TRBJ2-3; TRBD1 agrees at 11 bases. The V segment lost 1 base and the J segment 4 bases; nucleotides outside the gene matches: 10. The germline gives CDR1 SGHAT, CDR2 FQNNGV. The CDR3 length is 18 residues. The chain's CDR3 is CASSLVGTGGMGADTQYF. The CDR3 DNA is TGTGCCAGCAGCTTAGTCGGGACAGGGGGAATGGGGGCAGATACGCAGTATTTT.

V is TRBV5-5 and J is TRBJ1-2, with D uncertain. The V and J ends lost 4 bases and 6 bases respectively, with 13 bases between them. The CDR3 totals 13 residues. In germline, CDR1 is SGHKS, CDR2 YYEKEE (reference sequence). The CDR3 DNA follows: TGTGCCAGCAGCCCCCAACAGTCCGATGGCTACACCTTC. Its protein is CASSPQQSDGYTF.

This clonotype was seen a handful of times. V usage is TRBV2 and J usage is TRBJ1-5; maybe TRBD1 (6 bases). The CDR3 runs to 15 residues. The V gene lost 8 bases and the J gene lost 0 bases, with 14 bases spanning the gap. Per germline, CDR1 SNHLY and CDR2 FYNNEI. This CDR3 reads CASSRQAYSNQPQHF. The CDR3 nucleotides are TGTGCCAGCTCGAGACAGGCCTATAGCAATCAGCCCCAGCATTTT.

The rearrangement joins TRBV6-5 to TRBJ1-1; D gene unclear. V was trimmed by 0 bases and J by 11 bases, leaving 10 bases between them. The CDR3 is made up of 12 amino acids. The germline V gene has CDR1 MNHEY and CDR2 SVGAGI. In nucleotides, the CDR3 is TGTGCCAGCAGTTACTCCCGAGATGTCGCTTTCTTT. The encoded protein is CASSYSRDVAFF.